This T cell receptor beta chain was identified during a study of blood T cell repertoires in COVID-19. Adults between about 18 and 95 years of age took part from fewer than 30 US areas. Participant-given clinical history determined each cohort assignment. The CDR3 length is 12 residues. From germline, CDR1 is GTSNPN and CDR2 SVGIG (reference sequence). The ends were cut back, 1 base at V and 6 bases at J, with 6 bases in the middle. In the original workflow: Amplification with reference gene primers provided the estimates of nucleated cell counts. Measured with immunoSEQ multiplex PCR; TCRdb has only the in-frame clones, and not every one. V, J and clone size derive from that table, while D and trimming were established from the DNA sequence. The repertoire holds 200,000 to 300,000 clones, with about 82% as singletons.

The J gene is TRBJ2-2, the V gene TRBV30; tentative D call: TRBD1 (5 bases). Specimen: PBMCs or T cells enriched from blood (not recorded which). The TCR sequence derives from a woman aged 45-65 years who had recovered from COVID-19. The DNA of the CDR3 is TGTGCCTGGAGTGGGGGCCCCGGGGAGCTGTTTTTT. It translates to CAWSGGPGELFF.